The 19 T cell receptor beta chains below come from one sample, sequenced in a study of blood T cell repertoires in COVID-19. Sequenced by immunoSEQ multiplex PCR; TCRdb stores in-frame clones only, minus some. Among more than 95,000 clones listed, less than 90% were seen once. Specimen: peripheral blood. The receptors derive from a man between 50 and 59 years old with acute or convalescent COVID-19.

The genes are TRBV10-3 and TRBJ1-1, with 12 bases aligning to TRBD1. Trimming removed 7 bases from V and 4 bases from J; junction bases left unmatched: 4. Per the germline V gene, CDR1 is ENHRY and CDR2 is SYGVKD. The CDR3 runs 14 residues. The CDR3 coding sequence is TGTGCCATCAAGGGACAGGGGGCGGGCACTGAAGCTTTCTTT. Residues: CAIKGQGAGTEAFF.

The chain links TRBV27 to TRBJ2-6; D unclear. This CDR3 has 15 amino acids. Per the germline V gene, CDR1 is MNHEY and CDR2 is SMNVEV (reference sequence). Trimming took off 0 bases at V and 4 bases at J, with 7 bases between the two ends. The CDR3 nucleotides are TGTGCCAGCAGTTTATCCCCCTCCGGGGCCAACGTCCTGACTTTC. This gives the protein CASSLSPSGANVLTF. Variable domain in full (rest from reference TRBV27 and TRBJ2-6): EAQVTQNPRYLITVTGKKLTVTCSQNMNHEYMSWYRQDPGLGLRQIYYSMNVEVTDKGDVPEGYKVSRKEKRNFPLILESPSPNQTSLYFCASSLSPSGANVLTFGAGSRLTVL.

The V call is TRBV27, the J call TRBJ2-7, with D uncertain. This CDR3 region has 12 residues. Between the trimmed V and J ends, which lost 1 base and 10 bases, there was a span of 11 bases. Germline CDR1 reads MNHEY; CDR2 reads SMNVEV (reference sequence). The CDR3 region has the DNA TGTGCCAGCAGTTTATACGGCGGCTACCAGTACTTC. This codes for CASSLYGGYQYF.

The rearrangement joins TRBV3-1 (or the pseudogene TRBV3-2) to TRBJ1-6; a weak D match, TRBD1 (6 bases). V lost 0 bases, J lost 6 bases, and 12 bases lay in between. Germline-derived CDR1 and CDR2 are LGHDT and YNNKEL (reference sequence). The CDR3 spans 16 residues. DNA for the CDR3: TGTGCCAGCAGCCAAGATTGGGCAGGGGTTAATTCACCCCTCCACTTT. Translation gives CASSQDWAGVNSPLHF.

V gene TRBV9 combines with J gene TRBJ2-5, with 7 bases lining up with TRBD2. The CDR3 runs to 16 residues. The V segment lost 3 bases and the J segment 5 bases; nucleotides outside the gene matches: 13. Looked up from germline, CDR1 is SGDLS and CDR2 is YYNGEE. CDR3 nucleotides: TGTGCCAGCAGCGAAACGGACGGGGAGGGGTTGGAGACCCAGTACTTC. This codes for CASSETDGEGLETQYF.

V usage is TRBV11-3 and J usage is TRBJ1-1; D gene uncertain. Germline assignment: CDR1 SGHNT and CDR2 YENEEA. This CDR3 contains 14 residues. Trimming stripped 3 bases from V and 1 base from J, with 9 bases between. CDR3 residues: CASSLSASNTEAFF. Here the CDR3 DNA reads TGTGCCAGCAGCTTGAGTGCATCGAACACTGAAGCTTTCTTT.

Points on this clone: Distinct nucleotide sequences in the sample also encode this CDR3. J is TRBJ2-7 and V is TRBV20-1, with TRBD2 matching over 9 bases. The germline gives CDR1 DFQATT, CDR2 SNEGSKA (reference sequence). This CDR3 has 11 residues. CDR3 bases: TGCTCGGGACTAGCTGGATACGAGCAGTACTTC. Its translation is CSGLAGYEQYF.

The V gene is TRBV11-2, the J gene TRBJ2-1; D is perhaps TRBD2 (6 bases). Germline CDR1 is SGHAT and CDR2 is FQNNGV. CDR3 length: 17 residues. V dropped 0 bases and J dropped 0 bases, with 12 bases sitting between them. Here the CDR3 reads CASSLDLAGSSYNEQFF. The DNA for the CDR3 is TGTGCCAGCAGCTTAGATCTCGCGGGGAGCTCCTACAATGAGCAGTTCTTC.

This chain connects TRBV5-1 to TRBJ1-4; 7 positions match TRBD1. V dropped 2 bases and J dropped 5; count of bases not matched to a gene: 6. Germline lookup yields CDR1 SGHRS and CDR2 YFSETQ. This CDR3 is built from 15 residues. The CDR3 spells CASSFAGTENEKLFF. CDR3 nucleotide sequence: TGCGCCAGCAGCTTTGCCGGGACAGAAAATGAAAAACTGTTTTTT.

This chain uses TRBV19 with TRBJ2-3, with 13 bases aligning to TRBD2. In germline, CDR1 is LNHDA, CDR2 SQIVND (reference sequence). The CDR3 consists of 16 residues. Trimming took 7 bases from V and 5 from J; bases not matched to a gene: 9. CDR3 loop: CASTAGTSGILDTQYF. The CDR3 nucleotides read TGTGCCAGTACAGCCGGGACTAGCGGGATCTTAGATACGCAGTATTTT.

V gene TRBV5-1 combines with J gene TRBJ1-4; possibly TRBD1 for D (6 bases). Germline CDR1 reads SGHRS; CDR2 reads YFSETQ. The CDR3 sequence is 15 residues long. Trimming stripped 4 bases from V and 0 bases from J, with 10 bases between. The CDR3 DNA sequence: TGCGCCAGCAGCAGGGACACTTCAACTAATGAAAAACTGTTTTTT. Translation gives CASSRDTSTNEKLFF.

J is TRBJ2-5 and V is TRBV27, with D tentatively TRBD2 (6 bases). The CDR3 has 14 amino acids. Germline-derived CDR1 and CDR2 are MNHEY and SMNVEV (reference sequence). V shed 1 base and J shed 5 bases, with 11 bases lying between them. The CDR3 DNA reads TGTGCCAGCAGTTTATTTTGGGGGGAGGAGACCCAGTACTTC. Its translation: CASSLFWGEETQYF.

The V and J genes are TRBV28 and TRBJ2-1; D is undetermined. The CDR3 length is 16 residues. CDR1 is MDHEN and CDR2 is SYDVKM in the germline V gene. Trimming shortened V by 5 bases and J by 9 bases, and 23 bases separated the two germline ends. The CDR3 here is CASSPRRIVWATEQFF. DNA for the CDR3: TGTGCCAGCAGTCCCCGTCGAATCGTGTGGGCCACTGAGCAGTTCTTC.

This chain joins TRBV27 and TRBJ1-1; no reliable D call. Trimming stripped 5 bases from V and 0 bases from J, with 7 bases between. CDR1 and CDR2 (germline): MNHEY, SMNVEV (reference sequence). The CDR3 is 13 residues long. CDR3 sequence (DNA): TGTGCCAGCAGTGAACGAGTGAACACTGAAGCTTTCTTT. Residues: CASSERVNTEAFF.

This chain joins TRBV12-5 and TRBJ2-3, with TRBD2 identical over 12 bases. V was pared by 2 bases and J by 7 bases, with 10 bases of the junction left unmatched. The V gene's germline CDR1 is LGHNT and CDR2 FRNRAP. The CDR3 consists of 17 residues. The DNA for the CDR3 is TGTGCTAGTGGTTTGATTTGGACTAGCGGGGCGTCTAATACGCAGTATTTT. It specifies CASGLIWTSGASNTQYF.

The rearrangement uses TRBV4-1 and TRBJ2-1; 13 bases map to TRBD2. The CDR3 runs 18 residues. The V and J ends lost 0 bases and 11 bases, in that order; junction bases with no gene match: 13. The V gene's germline CDR1 is MGHRA and CDR2 YSYEKL. The CDR3 here is CASSQERLAGGIDLKQFF. The DNA of the CDR3 is TGCGCCAGCAGCCAAGAGAGACTAGCGGGAGGCATCGATCTCAAGCAGTTCTTC.

The genes are TRBV7-9 and TRBJ1-2; 8 bases are shared with TRBD1. The germline gives CDR1 SEHNR, CDR2 FQNEAQ (reference sequence). V trimming: 2 bases; J trimming: 5 bases; junction bases outside the gene matches: 16. The CDR3 contains 18 residues. The CDR3 is CASSLSLQTRQGPYGYTF. CDR3 DNA: TGTGCCAGCAGCTTAAGTCTCCAAACTAGACAGGGGCCTTATGGCTACACCTTC.

This clone was picked up one time. This chain joins TRBV19 and TRBJ1-1; the match to TRBD1 covers 8 bases. CDR1 is LNHDA, CDR2 SQIVND, per germline (reference sequence). With 3 bases clipped from V and 1 base from J, the junction kept 4 bases outside the gene matches. This CDR3 contains 15 residues. Here the CDR3 reads CASSILDRENTEAFF. CDR3 coding DNA: TGTGCCAGTAGTATCCTGGACAGGGAGAACACTGAAGCTTTCTTT.

This chain links TRBV6-5 with TRBJ1-2, with a possible D match to TRBD1 (6 bases). In germline, CDR1 is MNHEY, CDR2 SVGAGI. The CDR3 contains 12 residues. V was shortened by 8 bases and J by 4 bases, with 11 bases between the two germline ends. The CDR3 is CASQGGGYGYTF. The CDR3 region has the DNA TGTGCCAGCCAGGGAGGGGGCTATGGCTACACCTTC.